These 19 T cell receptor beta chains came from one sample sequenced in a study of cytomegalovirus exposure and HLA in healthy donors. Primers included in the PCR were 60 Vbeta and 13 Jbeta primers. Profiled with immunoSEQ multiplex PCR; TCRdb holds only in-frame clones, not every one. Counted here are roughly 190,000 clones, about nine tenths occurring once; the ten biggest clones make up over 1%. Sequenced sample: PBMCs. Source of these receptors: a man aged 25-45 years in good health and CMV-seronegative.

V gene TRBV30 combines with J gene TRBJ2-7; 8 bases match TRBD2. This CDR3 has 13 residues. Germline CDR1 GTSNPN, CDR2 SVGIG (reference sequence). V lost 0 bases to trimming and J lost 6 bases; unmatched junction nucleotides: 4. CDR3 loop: CAWSVSAGGEQYF. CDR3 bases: TGTGCCTGGAGTGTAAGTGCGGGGGGCGAGCAGTACTTC.

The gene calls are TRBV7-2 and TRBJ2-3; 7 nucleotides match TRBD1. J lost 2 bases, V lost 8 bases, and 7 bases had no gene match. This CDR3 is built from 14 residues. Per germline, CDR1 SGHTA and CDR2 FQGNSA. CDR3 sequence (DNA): TGTGCCAGCGGACGGGACAGAAACACAGATACGCAGTATTTT. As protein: CASGRDRNTDTQYF.

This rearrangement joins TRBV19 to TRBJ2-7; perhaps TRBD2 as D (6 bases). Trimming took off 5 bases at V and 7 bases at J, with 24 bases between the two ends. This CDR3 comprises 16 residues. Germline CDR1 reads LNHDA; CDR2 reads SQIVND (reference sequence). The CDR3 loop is CASSPGTAPQREEQYF. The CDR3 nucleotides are TGTGCCAGTAGTCCCGGGACCGCCCCACAACGGGAGGAGCAGTACTTC.

CDR3 nucleotide sequence: TGTGCCAGCAGCATACAAGGGAGAACTAATGAAAAACTGTTTTTT. Translation: CASSIQGRTNEKLFF. The V and J genes are TRBV11-2 and TRBJ1-4; D unclear. This CDR3 region has 15 residues. Germline V gives CDR1 SGHAT, CDR2 FQNNGV. V shed 5 bases and J shed 1 base, with 11 bases lying between them. The full variable domain, in which reference TRBV11-2 and TRBJ1-4 provide the parts outside the CDR3, is EAGVAQSPRYKIIEKRQSVAFWCNPISGHATLYWYQQILGQGPKLLIQFQNNGVVDDSQLPKDRFSAERLKGVDSTLKIQPAKLEDSAVYLCASSIQGRTNEKLFFGSGTQLSVL.

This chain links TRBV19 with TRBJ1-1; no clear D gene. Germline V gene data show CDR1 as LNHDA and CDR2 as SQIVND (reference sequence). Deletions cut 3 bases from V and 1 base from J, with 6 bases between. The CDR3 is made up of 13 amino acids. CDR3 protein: CASSMAPNTEAFF. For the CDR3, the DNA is TGTGCCAGTAGTATGGCCCCGAACACTGAAGCTTTCTTT.

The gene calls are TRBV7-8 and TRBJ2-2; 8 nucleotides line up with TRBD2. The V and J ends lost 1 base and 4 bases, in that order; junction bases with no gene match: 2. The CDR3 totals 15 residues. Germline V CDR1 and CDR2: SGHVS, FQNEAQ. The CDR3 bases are TGTGCCAGCAGCTTAGAGGCGGGAGGCACCGGGGAGCTGTTTTTT. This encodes CASSLEAGGTGELFF.

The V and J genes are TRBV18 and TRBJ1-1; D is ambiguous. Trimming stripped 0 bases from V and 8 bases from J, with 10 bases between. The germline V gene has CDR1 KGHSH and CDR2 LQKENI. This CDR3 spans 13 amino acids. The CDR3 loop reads CASSPPTRIEAFF. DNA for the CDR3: TGTGCCAGCTCACCACCGACAAGGATAGAAGCTTTCTTT. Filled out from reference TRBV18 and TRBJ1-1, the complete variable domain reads NAGVMQNPRHLVRRRGQEARLRCSPMKGHSHVYWYRQLPEEGLKFMVYLQKENIIDESGMPKERFSAEFPKEGPSILRIQQVVRGDSAAYFCASSPPTRIEAFFGQGTRLTVV.

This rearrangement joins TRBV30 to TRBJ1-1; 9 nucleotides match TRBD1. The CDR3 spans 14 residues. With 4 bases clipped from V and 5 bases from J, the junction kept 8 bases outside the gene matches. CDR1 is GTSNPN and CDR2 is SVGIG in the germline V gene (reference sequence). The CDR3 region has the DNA TGTGCCTGGACTCGATGGACAGGGGATACTGAAGCTTTCTTT. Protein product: CAWTRWTGDTEAFF.

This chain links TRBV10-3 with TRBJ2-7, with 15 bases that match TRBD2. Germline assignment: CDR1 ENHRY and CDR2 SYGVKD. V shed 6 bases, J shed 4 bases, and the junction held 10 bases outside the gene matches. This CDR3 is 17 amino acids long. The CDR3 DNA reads TGTGCCATCAGCGACGATGGGACTAGCGGGAGGAAGTACGAGCAGTACTTC. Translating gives CAISDDGTSGRKYEQYF.

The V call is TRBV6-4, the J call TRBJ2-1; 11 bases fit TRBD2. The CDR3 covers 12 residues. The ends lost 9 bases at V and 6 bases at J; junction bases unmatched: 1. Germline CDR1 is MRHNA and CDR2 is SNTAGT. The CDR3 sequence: CARTSGANEQFF. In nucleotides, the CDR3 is TGTGCCAGGACTAGCGGGGCCAATGAGCAGTTCTTC.

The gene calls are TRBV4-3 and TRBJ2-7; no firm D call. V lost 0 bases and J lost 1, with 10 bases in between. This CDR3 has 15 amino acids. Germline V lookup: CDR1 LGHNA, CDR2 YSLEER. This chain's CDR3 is CASSQESVGSYEQYF. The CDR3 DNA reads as TGCGCCAGCAGCCAAGAATCGGTCGGGTCCTACGAGCAGTACTTC.

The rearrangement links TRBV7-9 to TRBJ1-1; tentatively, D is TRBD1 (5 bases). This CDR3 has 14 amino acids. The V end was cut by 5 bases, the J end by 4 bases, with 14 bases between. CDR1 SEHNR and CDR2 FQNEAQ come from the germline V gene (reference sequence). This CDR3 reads CASSPPGHTTEAFF. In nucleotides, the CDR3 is TGTGCCAGCAGCCCACCCGGACACACCACTGAAGCTTTCTTT.

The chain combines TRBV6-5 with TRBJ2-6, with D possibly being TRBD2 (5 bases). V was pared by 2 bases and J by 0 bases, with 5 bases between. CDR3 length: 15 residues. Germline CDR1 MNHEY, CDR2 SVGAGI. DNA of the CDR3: TGTGCCAGCAGTTACCGGGGCTCTGGGGCCAACGTCCTGACTTTC. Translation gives CASSYRGSGANVLTF.

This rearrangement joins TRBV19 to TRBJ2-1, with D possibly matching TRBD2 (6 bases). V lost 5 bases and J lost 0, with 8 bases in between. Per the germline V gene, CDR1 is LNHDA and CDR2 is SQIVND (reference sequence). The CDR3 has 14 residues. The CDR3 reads CASSGSGSYNEQFF. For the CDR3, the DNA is TGTGCCAGTAGTGGTAGCGGCTCCTACAATGAGCAGTTCTTC.

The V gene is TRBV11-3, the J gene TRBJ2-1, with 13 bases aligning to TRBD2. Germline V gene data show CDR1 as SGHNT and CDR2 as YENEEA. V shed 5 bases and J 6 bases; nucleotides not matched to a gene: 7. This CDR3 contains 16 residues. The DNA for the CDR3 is TGTGCCAGCAGCCCCGGACTAGCGGGAGTGGGCAATGAGCAGTTCTTC. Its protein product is CASSPGLAGVGNEQFF.

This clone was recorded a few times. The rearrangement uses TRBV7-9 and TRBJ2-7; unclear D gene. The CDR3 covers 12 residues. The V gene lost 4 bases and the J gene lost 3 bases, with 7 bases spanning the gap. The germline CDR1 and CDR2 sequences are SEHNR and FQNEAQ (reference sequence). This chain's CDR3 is CASSSHHYEQYF. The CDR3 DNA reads TGTGCCAGCAGCTCCCATCACTACGAGCAGTACTTC.

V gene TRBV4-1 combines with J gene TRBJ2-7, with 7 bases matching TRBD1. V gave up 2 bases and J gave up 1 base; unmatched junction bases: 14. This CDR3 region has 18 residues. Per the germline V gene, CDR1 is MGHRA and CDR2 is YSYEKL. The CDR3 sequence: CASSQRAGGELGSYEQYF. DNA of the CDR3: TGCGCCAGCAGCCAACGGGCAGGGGGTGAACTAGGGTCCTACGAGCAGTACTTC.

In DNA, the CDR3 is TGTGCCAGCAGCTGGGGGGGGACGGGGAACACTGAAGCTTTCTTT. Translated, it gives CASSWGGTGNTEAFF. The chain links TRBV5-6 to TRBJ1-1; TRBD1 might be the D (5 bases). The CDR3 sequence is 15 residues long. CDR1 is SGHDT, CDR2 YYEEEE, per germline. The V end lost 3 bases, the J end lost 1 base, and 13 bases lay between the germline ends.

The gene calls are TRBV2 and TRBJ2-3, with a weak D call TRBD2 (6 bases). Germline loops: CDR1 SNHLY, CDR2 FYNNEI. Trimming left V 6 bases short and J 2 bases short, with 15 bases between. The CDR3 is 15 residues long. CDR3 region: CASRLRDLYTDTQYF. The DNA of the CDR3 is TGTGCCAGCAGATTGCGGGACCTCTACACAGATACGCAGTATTTT.